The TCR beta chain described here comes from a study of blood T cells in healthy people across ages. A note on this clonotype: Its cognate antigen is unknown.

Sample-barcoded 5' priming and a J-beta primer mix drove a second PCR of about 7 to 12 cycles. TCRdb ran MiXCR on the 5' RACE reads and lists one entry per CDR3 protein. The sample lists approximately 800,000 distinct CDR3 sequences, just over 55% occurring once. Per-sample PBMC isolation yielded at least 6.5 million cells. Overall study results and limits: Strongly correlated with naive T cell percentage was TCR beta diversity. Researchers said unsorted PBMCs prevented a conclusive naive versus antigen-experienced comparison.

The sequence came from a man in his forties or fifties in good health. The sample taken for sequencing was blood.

This CDR3 reads CASSFPAATNYGYTF. CDR3 coding DNA: TGTGCCAGCAGCTTTCCGGCGGCTACTAACTATGGCTACACCTTC. The gene calls are TRBV7-9 and TRBJ1-2, with D hard to call. CDR1 and CDR2 (germline): SEHNR, FQNEAQ (reference sequence). This CDR3 has 15 residues. Trimming shortened V by 3 bases and J by 0 bases, and 11 bases separated the two germline ends.